The TCR beta chain under discussion was sequenced for a study of blood T cell repertoires in COVID-19. Study-level information: Researchers got acute and convalescent COVID-19 samples from the United States, Italy and Spain. Sample material is recorded as cDNA or gDNA derived from T cells, B-cell-depleted T cells, or PBMCs.

As handled by the study authors: Amplification with reference gene primers provided the estimates of nucleated cell counts. The method was immunoSEQ multiplex PCR; TCRdb's version includes in-frame clones alone and lacks a portion of them. The D gene and trimming were derived from the DNA, and the V and J assignments and clone size from that table. Of about 44,000 clones listed, 85% to 95% were seen once; the top ten hold roughly 0.35%. Enrolled during active infection, Seattle patients were then followed longitudinally. Looked up from germline, CDR1 is MNHEY and CDR2 is SMNVEV (reference sequence). V was pared by 8 bases and J by 2 bases, with 13 bases of the junction left unmatched. The length of the CDR3 is 18 residues.

Sequencing used peripheral blood. The sequence was collected from a man in his fifties with COVID-19, enrolled during active disease. V and J are TRBV27 and TRBJ2-1; 12 positions match TRBD2. The CDR3 nucleotides read TGTGCCAGCGCAGGGCTAGCGGGAGGGCCTACCACCTACAATGAGCAGTTCTTC. This codes for CASAGLAGGPTTYNEQFF.